This section outlines one T cell receptor (beta chain) sequence together with its context. Antigen specificity is unknown. It was with a sample-barcoded 5' primer and a J-beta primer mix that a second PCR of about 6 to 12 cycles was run. CDR3-containing paired-end reads numbering at least 2.5 million came from each sample. TCRdb re-analysed the 5' RACE reads in MiXCR, keeping a single row per CDR3 protein. The sample carries some 760,000 distinct CDR3 sequences, around 25% recorded once. The germline V gene encodes CDR1 DFQATT and CDR2 SNEGSKA (reference sequence). The CDR3 totals 14 residues. Ten milliliters of peripheral blood were drawn from each donor. Per sample, no less than 6 micrograms of total RNA were extracted. This record belongs to a study of blood T cells in healthy people across ages. Findings and caveats of the study: Correlation between TCR beta diversity and naive T cell percentage was strong.

Separately, the same data were catalogued under a study of T cells of mothers and their children.

The source material was blood. The chain recombines TRBV20-1 with TRBJ2-5; weak D call: TRBD1 (5 bases). The DNA end is more similar to TRBJ2-7, so the J call may be wrong. The clonotype originates from a boy younger than 18 in good health. The DNA of the CDR3 is TGCAGTGCTAGAGATATAGGGGTATCCTACGAGCAGTACTTC. Protein: CSARDIGVSYEQYF.